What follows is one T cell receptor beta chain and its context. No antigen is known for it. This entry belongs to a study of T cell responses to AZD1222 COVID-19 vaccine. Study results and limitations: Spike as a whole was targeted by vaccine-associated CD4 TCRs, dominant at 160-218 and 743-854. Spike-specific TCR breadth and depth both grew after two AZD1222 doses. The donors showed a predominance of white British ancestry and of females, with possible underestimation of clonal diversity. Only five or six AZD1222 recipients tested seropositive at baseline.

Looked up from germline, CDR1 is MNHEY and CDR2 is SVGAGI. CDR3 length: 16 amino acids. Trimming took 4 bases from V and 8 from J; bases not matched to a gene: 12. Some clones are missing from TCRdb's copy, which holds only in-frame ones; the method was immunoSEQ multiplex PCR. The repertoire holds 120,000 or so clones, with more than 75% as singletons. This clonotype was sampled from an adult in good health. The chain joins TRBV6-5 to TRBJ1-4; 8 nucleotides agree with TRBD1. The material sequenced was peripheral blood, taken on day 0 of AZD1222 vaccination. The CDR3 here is CASSLGPGQEAEKLFF. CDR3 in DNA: TGTGCCAGCAGTTTGGGCCCGGGACAGGAAGCGGAAAAACTGTTTTTT.